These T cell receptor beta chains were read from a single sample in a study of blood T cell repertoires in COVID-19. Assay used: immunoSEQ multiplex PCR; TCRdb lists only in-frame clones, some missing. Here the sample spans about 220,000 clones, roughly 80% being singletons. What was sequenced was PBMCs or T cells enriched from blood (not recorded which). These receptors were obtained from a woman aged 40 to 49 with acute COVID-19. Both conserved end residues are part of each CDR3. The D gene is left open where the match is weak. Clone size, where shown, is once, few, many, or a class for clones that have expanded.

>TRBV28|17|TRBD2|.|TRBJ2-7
CASSGRIGTSGSYEQYF
TGTGCCAGCAGTGGCAGAATAGGGACTAGCGGGAGCTACGAGCAGTACTTC
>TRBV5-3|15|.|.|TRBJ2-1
CARSLGGGRYNEQFF
TGTGCCAGAAGCTTAGGAGGGGGCAGGTACAATGAGCAGTTCTTC
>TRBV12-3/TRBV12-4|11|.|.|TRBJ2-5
CASSSSETQYF
TGTGCCAGCAGTTCCTCTGAGACCCAGTACTTC
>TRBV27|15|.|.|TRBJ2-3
CASSPEGRGRGTQYF
TGTGCCAGCAGTCCCGAAGGGCGGGGGCGGGGTACGCAGTATTTT
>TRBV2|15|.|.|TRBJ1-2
CASSRWEGRDYGYTF
TGTGCCAGCAGCCGATGGGAGGGAAGGGACTATGGCTACACCTTC
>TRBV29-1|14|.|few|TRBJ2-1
CSVLTMRDLSEQFF
TGCAGCGTGTTGACTATGCGAGACCTGAGCGAGCAGTTCTTC
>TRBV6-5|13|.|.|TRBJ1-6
CASTGQGSSPLHF
TGTGCCAGCACCGGCCAGGGTAGCTCACCCCTCCACTTT
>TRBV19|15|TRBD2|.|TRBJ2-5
CASSIGTTFQETQYF
TGTGCCAGTAGTATCGGGACTACTTTTCAAGAGACCCAGTACTTC
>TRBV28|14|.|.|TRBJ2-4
CASSPTRGIKIQYF
TGTGCCAGCAGCCCAACCAGGGGTATCAAGATTCAGTACTTC
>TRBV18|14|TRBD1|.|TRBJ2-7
CASSPRQGIYEQYF
TGTGCCAGCTCACCAAGACAGGGGATCTACGAGCAGTACTTC
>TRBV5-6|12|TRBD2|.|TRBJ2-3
CASSKQRERMYF
TGTGCCAGCAGCAAACAGCGGGAGCGTATGTATTTT
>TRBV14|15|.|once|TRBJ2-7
CASSNARRGTYEQYF
TGTGCCAGCAGCAACGCTAGGAGGGGCACCTACGAGCAGTACTTC
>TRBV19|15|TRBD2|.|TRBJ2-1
CASRLGLGAYNEQFF
TGTGCCAGTAGACTCGGACTAGGGGCATACAATGAGCAGTTCTTC
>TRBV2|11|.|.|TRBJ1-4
CASSPYPKLFF
TGTGCCAGCAGTCCGTATCCGAAACTGTTTTTT
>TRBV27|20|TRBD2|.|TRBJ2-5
CASSLKTPYGGRAGLKTQYF
TGTGCCAGCAGTTTAAAGACACCCTACGGCGGGAGGGCCGGCTTGAAGACCCAGTACTTC
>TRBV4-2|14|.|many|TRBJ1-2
CASSHPGQVGGYTF
TGTGCCAGCAGCCACCCGGGACAAGTCGGGGGCTACACCTTC
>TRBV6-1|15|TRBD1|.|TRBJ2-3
CASSEAWQGADTQYF
TGTGCCAGCAGTGAAGCGTGGCAGGGGGCAGATACGCAGTATTTT
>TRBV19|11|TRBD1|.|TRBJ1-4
CAKDRDEKLFF
TGTGCCAAAGACAGGGATGAAAAACTGTTTTTT
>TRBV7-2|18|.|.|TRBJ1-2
CASSLSFGHRVLNYGYTF
TGTGCCAGCAGCTTAAGTTTTGGGCACAGGGTGTTGAACTATGGCTACACCTTC
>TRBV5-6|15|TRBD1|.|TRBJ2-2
CASSFGTENTGELFF
TGTGCCAGCAGCTTCGGGACAGAAAACACCGGGGAGCTGTTTTTT